The clone carrying this TCR beta chain was counted between two and nine times. This entry belongs to a study of blood T cell repertoires in COVID-19. Sequencing was performed with immunoSEQ multiplex PCR; in TCRdb, only in-frame clones are kept and a portion is missing. The profile shows around 130,000 clones, roughly 82% of them singletons. Germline CDR1 and CDR2: SGHTA and FQGNSA. The CDR3 has 16 residues. V dropped 1 base and J dropped 3 bases, with 13 bases sitting between them. This chain connects TRBV7-2 to TRBJ1-3; D not certain. The sample was peripheral blood. The receptor was derived from a human donor in a cohort sampled during active COVID-19. CDR3 in amino acids: CASSLGSAWSGNTIYF. The CDR3 bases are TGTGCCAGCAGCTTAGGTTCTGCTTGGAGTGGAAACACCATATATTTT.